A single sample gave rise to the 30 T cell receptor beta chains below, sequenced in a study of pediatric ulcerative colitis. The repertoire was sequenced with immunoSEQ multiplex PCR; TCRdb's copy has only in-frame clones and lacks some. This sample yields tens of thousands of clones, of which roughly nine tenths are seen a single time; about 3% belongs to the top ten. The sample comprised blood. These receptor sequences come from a boy under 18 with severe ulcerative colitis.

The chain joins TRBV19 to TRBJ2-7; 9 nucleotides agree with TRBD1. With V trimmed by 2 bases and J by 5 bases, 7 bases remained unmatched. The germline V gene encodes CDR1 LNHDA and CDR2 SQIVND (reference sequence). The CDR3 length is 15 residues. The CDR3: CASSIPGQGHHEQYF. The CDR3 region has the DNA TGTGCCAGTAGTATACCGGGACAGGGTCATCACGAGCAGTACTTC. The full variable domain, completed using reference TRBV19 and TRBJ2-7, is DGGITQSPKYLFRKEGQNVTLSCEQNLNHDAMYWYRQDPGQGLRLIYYSQIVNDFQKGDIAEGYSVSREKKESFPLTVTSAQKNPTAFYLCASSIPGQGHHEQYFGPGTRLTVT.

J is TRBJ2-7 and V is TRBV2; D remains unclear. The V end was cut by 6 bases, the J end by 5 bases, with 8 bases between. The CDR3 is 11 amino acids. Germline CDR1 SNHLY, CDR2 FYNNEI. CDR3 in DNA: TGTGCCAGCAGGACGGCCCACGAGCAGTACTTC. Translation: CASRTAHEQYF.

The chain combines TRBV5-1 with TRBJ2-7; no clear D. The CDR3 is 13 residues long. V shed 4 bases and J shed 0 bases, with 8 bases lying between them. Germline V gives CDR1 SGHRS, CDR2 YFSETQ. The CDR3 sequence is CASSTENSYEQYF. In DNA, the CDR3 is TGCGCCAGCAGCACGGAGAACTCCTACGAGCAGTACTTC.

This chain's CDR3 is CASSQDYPAASTDTQYF. In DNA, the CDR3 is TGTGCCAGCAGCCAAGATTACCCAGCCGCTAGCACAGATACGCAGTATTTT. The chain couples TRBV4-2 to TRBJ2-3; D is undetermined. Germline CDR1 is LGHNA and CDR2 is YNFKEQ. CDR3 size: 17 residues. V lost 0 bases and J 0 bases, leaving 13 bases between the germline ends.

The chain has TRBV4-1 and TRBJ1-1; no clear D gene. Germline CDR1 reads MGHRA; CDR2 reads YSYEKL. V was shortened by 1 base and J by 2 bases, with 8 bases between the two germline ends. The CDR3 has 14 amino acids. The CDR3 region is CASSQVSLNTEAFF. CDR3 nucleotide sequence: TGCGCCAGCAGCCAAGTCAGCCTCAACACTGAAGCTTTCTTT.

V is TRBV25-1 and J is TRBJ2-7; TRBD1 matches at 10 bases. CDR1 and CDR2 from the germline V gene are MGHDK and SYGVNS. The ends lost 2 bases at V and 3 bases at J; junction bases unmatched: 10. This CDR3 comprises 17 residues. The CDR3 spells CASSEGQKGQGRYEQYF. CDR3 bases: TGTGCCAGCAGTGAAGGGCAGAAGGGACAGGGGCGCTACGAGCAGTACTTC.

The V call is TRBV2, the J call TRBJ2-7, with D hard to call. The CDR3 loop spans 12 amino acids. CDR1 SNHLY and CDR2 FYNNEI come from the germline V gene. Trimming removed 5 bases from V and 1 base from J, with 6 bases in between. Written as DNA, the CDR3 is TGTGCCAGCAGTAGAGTTTCCTACGAGCAGTACTTC. This gives the protein CASSRVSYEQYF.

This chain connects TRBV15 to TRBJ2-5; no reliable D call. V lost 5 bases, J lost 5 bases, and 21 bases lay in between. Germline CDR1 and CDR2: LNHNV and YYDKDF (reference sequence). The CDR3 extends over 16 amino acids. CDR3 loop: CATSLVQAGFWETQYF. CDR3 DNA: TGTGCCACCAGCCTTGTGCAGGCTGGATTCTGGGAGACCCAGTACTTC. Supplemented by reference TRBV15 and TRBJ2-5, the full variable domain reads DAMVIQNPRYQVTQFGKPVTLSCSQTLNHNVMYWYQQKSSQAPKLLFHYYDKDFNNEADTPDNFQSRRPNTSFCFLDIRSPGLGDTAMYLCATSLVQAGFWETQYFGPGTRLLVL.

This clone was seen just once. V and J are TRBV2 and TRBJ2-1, with D possibly being TRBD2 (6 bases). CDR1 SNHLY and CDR2 FYNNEI come from the germline V gene. V shed 6 bases and J shed 6 bases, with 15 bases lying between them. The CDR3 is made up of 14 amino acids. Here the CDR3 DNA reads TGTGCCAGCAGACCCACGGGACTCATCAATGAGCAGTTCTTC. As protein: CASRPTGLINEQFF.

The rearrangement uses TRBV7-3 and TRBJ2-5; D is uncertain. Trimming removed 0 bases from V and 5 bases from J, with 7 bases in between. Germline values: CDR1 SGHTA, CDR2 FQGTGA. The CDR3 loop spans 13 amino acids. CDR3 coding DNA: TGTGCCAGCAGCTTAACCTTAGTGGAGACCCAGTACTTC. Amino acids: CASSLTLVETQYF.

The CDR3 protein is CASSDRGPETQYF. The CDR3 coding sequence is TGTGCCAGCTCCGACAGGGGCCCAGAGACCCAGTACTTC. This chain uses TRBV11-3 with TRBJ2-5; 8 bases agree with TRBD1. Looked up from germline, CDR1 is SGHNT and CDR2 is YENEEA. After removal of 8 bases from V and 4 bases from J, the junction contained 6 bases not matched to a gene. The CDR3 runs 13 residues. Using reference TRBV11-3 and TRBJ2-5 for the parts outside the CDR3, the full variable domain is EAGVVQSPRYKIIEKKQPVAFWCNPISGHNTLYWYLQNLGQGPELLIRYENEEAVDDSQLPKDRFSAERLKGVDSTLKIQPAELGDSAVYLCASSDRGPETQYFGPGTRLLVL.

A remark on this clone: Other DNA sequences within the sample encode an identical CDR3. The rearrangement joins TRBV29-1 to TRBJ2-7, with 7 positions matching TRBD1. The CDR3 totals 11 residues. Germline values: CDR1 SQVTM, CDR2 ANQGSEA. Trimming at V came to 6 bases and at J to 5 bases, leaving 4 bases not matched to a gene. CDR3 in amino acids: CSVGTGDEQYF. Written as DNA, the CDR3 is TGCAGCGTGGGAACAGGGGACGAGCAGTACTTC.

V is TRBV30 and J is TRBJ1-1, with unresolved D. The germline CDR1 and CDR2 sequences are GTSNPN and SVGIG (reference sequence). Trimming left V 7 bases short and J 3 bases short, with 15 bases between. The CDR3 runs 13 residues. The chain's CDR3 is CASYPGRDTEAFF. As DNA, the CDR3 is TGTGCCTCTTACCCTGGGAGGGACACTGAAGCTTTCTTT.

This clone was seen only a few times. The V and J genes are TRBV20-1 and TRBJ2-5, with D unclear. V lost 3 bases, J lost 3 bases, and 5 bases lay in between. The CDR3 loop spans 11 amino acids. CDR1 and CDR2 (germline): DFQATT, SNEGSKA (reference sequence). In nucleotides, the CDR3 is TGCAGTGCTAGCCGAAAAGAGACCCAGTACTTC. Translated: CSASRKETQYF.

J is TRBJ2-7 and V is TRBV4-1; 9 bases align to TRBD1. Germline-derived CDR1 and CDR2 are MGHRA and YSYEKL. The length of the CDR3 is 14 residues. V was pared by 2 bases and J by 6 bases, with 5 bases of the junction left unmatched. The CDR3 sequence is CASSQTGTGTEQYF. The CDR3 nucleotides read TGCGCCAGCAGCCAAACCGGGACAGGGACCGAGCAGTACTTC.

The gene calls are TRBV6-5 and TRBJ2-2, with 8 bases that match TRBD2. This CDR3 comprises 15 residues. The germline CDR1 and CDR2 sequences are MNHEY and SVGAGI. V was clipped by 6 bases and J by 6 bases; unmatched bases: 9. The CDR3 DNA is TGTGCCAGCAGAACGGGACTAGGAATTGCCGGGGAGCTGTTTTTT. Its protein product is CASRTGLGIAGELFF.

This sequence joins TRBV10-3 and TRBJ2-1; the D is unclear. V lost 5 bases, J lost 10 bases, and 12 bases lay in between. The CDR3 sequence is 12 residues long. CDR1 and CDR2 from the germline V gene are ENHRY and SYGVKD. CDR3 in amino acids: CAISTRPEEQFF. The CDR3 DNA reads as TGTGCCATCAGTACCAGACCCGAGGAGCAGTTCTTC.

In nucleotides, the CDR3 is TGCGCCAGCAGCTTGGCTCGCGGGACCTACGAGCAGTACTTC. Translation: CASSLARGTYEQYF. J is TRBJ2-7 and V is TRBV5-1, with D possibly TRBD2 on 6 matching bases. V was trimmed by 0 bases and J by 2 bases, leaving 9 bases between them. Germline V gene sequence: CDR1 SGHRS, CDR2 YFSETQ. The CDR3 covers 14 residues.

V usage is TRBV11-2 and J usage is TRBJ2-7, with D possibly matching TRBD2 (6 bases). The germline V gene encodes CDR1 SGHAT and CDR2 FQNNGV. V lost 2 bases to trimming and J lost 2 bases, with 10 bases between them. The CDR3 extends over 14 amino acids. The CDR3 spells CASSLSAGTYEQYF. The CDR3 DNA is TGTGCCAGCAGCTTATCGGCGGGAACCTACGAGCAGTACTTC. Variable domain in full (rest from reference TRBV11-2 and TRBJ2-7): EAGVAQSPRYKIIEKRQSVAFWCNPISGHATLYWYQQILGQGPKLLIQFQNNGVVDDSQLPKDRFSAERLKGVDSTLKIQPAKLEDSAVYLCASSLSAGTYEQYFGPGTRLTVT.

The sample holds one count of this clone. The chain's CDR3 is CAWSGDRGQSYGYTF. CDR3 in DNA: TGTGCCTGGAGTGGGGACAGGGGGCAAAGCTATGGCTACACCTTC. The rearrangement links TRBV30 to TRBJ1-2, with 12 positions matching TRBD1. Germline lookup yields CDR1 GTSNPN and CDR2 SVGIG (reference sequence). With V trimmed by 1 base and J by 4 bases, 4 bases remained unmatched. There are 15 residues in the CDR3.

The J gene is TRBJ1-1, the V gene TRBV30; 7 bases map to TRBD1. There are 12 residues in the CDR3. Germline V gene data show CDR1 as GTSNPN and CDR2 as SVGIG (reference sequence). The V gene end was trimmed by 1 base and the J gene end by 12 bases; junction bases not matched to a gene: 8. CDR3 in amino acids: CAWSGTGDRPFF. CDR3 bases: TGTGCCTGGAGTGGAACAGGGGATAGGCCTTTCTTT.

The chain combines TRBV4-3 with TRBJ2-1; D remains unclear. CDR3 size: 15 residues. V was clipped by 0 bases and J by 2 bases, with 8 bases between them. The germline gives CDR1 LGHNA, CDR2 YSLEER. The CDR3 sequence: CASSQDPTTYNEQFF. The CDR3 bases are TGCGCCAGCAGCCAAGATCCGACAACCTACAATGAGCAGTTCTTC.

CDR3 residues: CASSQDWDTQYF. In DNA, the CDR3 is TGTGCCAGCAGTCAAGACTGGGATACGCAGTATTTT. This chain links TRBV13 with TRBJ2-3; D gene ambiguous. V lost 6 bases, J lost 6 bases, and 10 bases lay in between. There are 12 residues in the CDR3. Per the germline V gene, CDR1 is PRHDT and CDR2 is FYEKMQ (reference sequence).

The chain has TRBV2 and TRBJ2-7; D possibly corresponds to TRBD2 (6 bases). From germline, CDR1 is SNHLY and CDR2 FYNNEI. The CDR3 runs 13 residues. Trimming shortened V by 8 bases and J by 0 bases, and 11 bases separated the two germline ends. CDR3 bases: TGTGCCAGCGGGGACTTTAGCTCCTACGAGCAGTACTTC. Residues: CASGDFSSYEQYF.

The chain joins TRBV5-1 to TRBJ2-5; TRBD2 aligns across 7 bases. Germline-derived CDR1 and CDR2 are SGHRS and YFSETQ. V lost 4 bases to trimming and J lost 5 bases; unmatched junction nucleotides: 8. CDR3 length equals 14 residues. CDR3 residues: CASSEGTKDETQYF. In nucleotides, the CDR3 is TGCGCCAGCAGCGAAGGGACTAAGGACGAGACCCAGTACTTC.

V usage is TRBV11-2 and J usage is TRBJ2-7; the D gene is possibly TRBD2 (6 bases). The V end lost 1 base, the J end lost 6 bases, and 25 bases lay between the germline ends. This CDR3 has 18 residues. Germline V lookup: CDR1 SGHAT, CDR2 FQNNGV. The CDR3, as DNA: TGTGCCAGCAGCTTAGTTCACGCTTCTGTCGGGAGCTCTGGCGAGCAGTACTTC. Translation gives CASSLVHASVGSSGEQYF.

The V gene is TRBV6-1, the J gene TRBJ2-1; D is possibly TRBD2 (6 bases). Trimming stripped 0 bases from V and 8 bases from J, with 11 bases between. Germline CDR1 is MNHNS and CDR2 is SASEGT. The CDR3 has 14 amino acids. The DNA for the CDR3 is TGTGCCAGCAGTGAAGCCAGCGGGCCGGATGAGCAGTTCTTC. Translating it yields CASSEASGPDEQFF.

V is TRBV11-1 and J is TRBJ2-7; D not resolved. V dropped 1 base and J dropped 5 bases, with 9 bases sitting between them. CDR3 length: 13 amino acids. Germline CDR1 and CDR2: SGHAT and FQDESV (reference sequence). The CDR3 spells CASSLGTLDEQYF. Written as DNA, the CDR3 is TGTGCCAGCAGCTTAGGGACCCTAGACGAGCAGTACTTC.

For the CDR3, the DNA is TGTGCCAGCAGCGAACTACTAGCGGGAGAGTACAATGAGCAGTTCTTC. As protein: CASSELLAGEYNEQFF. The chain links TRBV5-6 to TRBJ2-1, with TRBD2 matching over 11 bases. Germline lookup yields CDR1 SGHDT and CDR2 YYEEEE. CDR3 length: 16 amino acids. The V segment lost 4 bases and the J segment 4 bases; nucleotides outside the gene matches: 7. Complete variable domain (other parts from reference TRBV5-6 and TRBJ2-1): DAGVTQSPTHLIKTRGQQVTLRCSPKSGHDTVSWYQQALGQGPQFIFQYYEEEERQRGNFPDRFSGHQFPNYSSELNVNALLLGDSALYLCASSELLAGEYNEQFFGPGTRLTVL.

This clone turned up a few times. The chain has TRBV9 and TRBJ1-2; D remains ambiguous. The V end was cut by 0 bases, the J end by 5 bases, with 14 bases between. This CDR3 region has 15 residues. Germline V CDR1 and CDR2: SGDLS, YYNGEE. CDR3 residues: CASSVATEQRYGYTF. The CDR3 DNA reads TGTGCCAGCAGCGTAGCCACAGAACAACGGTATGGCTACACCTTC.